Below, 24 T cell receptor beta chains from the same sample are listed, as sequenced in a study of T-cell reconstitution after alpha-beta-depleted transplantation in children. Unique molecular identifiers tagged the TCRbeta library. MiXCR, run by TCRdb on the PCR reads, gives a single entry per CDR3 protein. The sample holds some 600,000 distinct CDR3 sequences, 10% to 15% seen once. This specimen consisted of PBMCs, mostly from graft donor cells, obtained 360 days after TCRalphabeta/CD19-depleted stem cell transplant. The source is a male patient between 5 and 17 years old who had a stem cell transplant for acute myeloid leukemia, so the T cells may come from the graft donor.

This clonotype was detected only a few times. In nucleotides, the CDR3 is TGCGCCAGCAGCCCCGGGGTCTGGACAGGGGCCAATGAGCAGTTCTTC. Its protein is CASSPGVWTGANEQFF. The chain carries TRBV4-3 and TRBJ2-1, with 9 nucleotides matching TRBD1. With 4 bases clipped from V and 6 bases from J, the junction kept 10 bases outside the gene matches. Looked up from germline, CDR1 is LGHNA and CDR2 is YSLEER. The CDR3 runs to 16 residues.

The chain is built from TRBV18 and TRBJ2-7, with 9 positions matching TRBD2. Trimming at V came to 4 bases and at J to 1 base, leaving 17 bases not matched to a gene. The CDR3 is made up of 19 amino acids. Germline lookup yields CDR1 KGHSH and CDR2 LQKENI. The CDR3 bases are TGTGCCAGCTCACTGGGAAGCTTAGCGGGAGTGGCCTCTTCCTACGAGCAGTACTTC. This gives the protein CASSLGSLAGVASSYEQYF.

The rearrangement joins TRBV28 to TRBJ2-6; TRBD2 agrees at 12 bases. V shed 6 bases and J 0 bases; nucleotides not matched to a gene: 15. This CDR3 contains 21 residues. Germline V gene lookup returns CDR1 MDHEN and CDR2 SYDVKM. The CDR3 coding sequence is TGTGCCAGCAGCTCCGCGGGCAGCAGGACTAGCGGGGACTCTGGGGCCAACGTCCTGACTTTC. Its translation: CASSSAGSRTSGDSGANVLTF.

The genes are TRBV7-2 and TRBJ2-7, with D maybe TRBD2 (6 bases). This CDR3 spans 14 amino acids. Germline CDR1 SGHTA, CDR2 FQGNSA. Trimming removed 5 bases at V and 3 bases at J, with 14 bases between. CDR3 in DNA: TGTGCCAGCAGCCCAACGGCGGGATGCTACGAGCAGTACTTC. It is translated as CASSPTAGCYEQYF.

This clonotype was seen repeatedly, ten times or more. The CDR3 nucleotides are TGCAGCGTTGGCCCCCGGGAGACCCAGTACTTC. Its translation: CSVGPRETQYF. The chain has TRBV29-1 and TRBJ2-5, with D uncertain. The CDR3 runs to 11 residues. Germline lookup yields CDR1 SQVTM and CDR2 ANQGSEA. The V gene lost 4 bases and the J gene lost 5 bases, with 8 bases spanning the gap.

This clonotype was seen more than once but under ten times. The chain is built from TRBV7-2 and TRBJ2-7, with D possibly matching TRBD1 (5 bases). This CDR3 is 13 amino acids long. Trimming cost V 4 bases and J 5 bases, with 12 bases left between them. The germline V gene has CDR1 SGHTA and CDR2 FQGNSA. The CDR3 here is CASSSRVWDEQYF. The DNA for the CDR3 is TGTGCCAGCAGCTCCAGGGTTTGGGACGAGCAGTACTTC. The full variable domain, completed using reference TRBV7-2 and TRBJ2-7, is GAGVSQSPSNKVTEKGKDVELRCDPISGHTALYWYRQSLGQGLEFLIYFQGNSAPDKSGLPSDRFSAERTGGSVSTLTIQRTQQEDSAVYLCASSSRVWDEQYFGPGTRLTVT.

The chain combines TRBV19 with TRBJ2-1; no clear D. Trimming removed 3 bases at V and 8 bases at J, with 5 bases between. The CDR3 extends over 11 amino acids. Germline V gives CDR1 LNHDA, CDR2 SQIVND (reference sequence). The DNA of the CDR3 is TGTGCCAGTAGTATTGAGGATGAGCAGTTCTTC. Its protein product is CASSIEDEQFF.

This clonotype was picked up a small number of times. The chain uses TRBV29-1 and TRBJ2-7; 7 positions agree with TRBD2. CDR3 length: 12 residues. The ends lost 6 bases at V and 3 bases at J; junction bases unmatched: 5. Germline V CDR1 and CDR2: SQVTM, ANQGSEA. The CDR3 is CSVMGGIYEQYF. Written as DNA, the CDR3 is TGCAGCGTCATGGGAGGGATCTACGAGCAGTACTTC.

This clonotype appeared a few times. This chain joins TRBV20-1 and TRBJ2-5; a weak D match, TRBD2 (6 bases). Per the germline V gene, CDR1 is DFQATT and CDR2 is SNEGSKA (reference sequence). This CDR3 is 16 amino acids long. V was cut by 3 bases and J by 1 base, with 18 bases left in between. This CDR3 is CSASHWGGSRQETQYF. The CDR3 DNA is TGCAGTGCTAGCCACTGGGGAGGTTCTCGCCAAGAGACCCAGTACTTC.

The chain has TRBV6-1 and TRBJ1-2, with D unclear. Deletions cut 1 base from V and 4 bases from J, with 10 bases between. This CDR3 is 14 amino acids long. Germline V gene lookup returns CDR1 MNHNS and CDR2 SASEGT. The CDR3 here is CASSEEVVSYGYTF. DNA of the CDR3: TGTGCCAGCAGTGAAGAGGTGGTCAGCTATGGCTACACCTTC.

This clonotype was counted between two and nine times. The genes are TRBV27 and TRBJ2-7, with 11 bases fitting TRBD2. The CDR3 consists of 15 residues. V lost 5 bases and J lost 2; bases outside the gene matches: 5. From germline, CDR1 is MNHEY and CDR2 SMNVEV (reference sequence). The CDR3 region has the DNA TGTGCCAGCAGTCCCATAGCGGGAGGGCCCTACGAGCAGTACTTC. Its protein product is CASSPIAGGPYEQYF.

This clonotype appeared a few times. This rearrangement joins TRBV4-3 to TRBJ2-2; no firm D call. The CDR3 covers 15 residues. The V end lost 10 bases, the J end lost 2 bases, and 17 bases lay between the germline ends. The germline V gene has CDR1 LGHNA and CDR2 YSLEER. CDR3 sequence (DNA): TGCGCCACCTCGCTGATGAGCCCCAACACCGGGGAGCTGTTTTTT. This sequence encodes CATSLMSPNTGELFF.

This chain links TRBV7-8 with TRBJ1-1; D perhaps matches TRBD1 (5 bases). Germline-derived CDR1 and CDR2 are SGHVS and FQNEAQ. The CDR3 loop spans 13 amino acids. V was pared by 5 bases and J by 10 bases, with 17 bases between. As DNA, the CDR3 is TGTGCCAGCAGCCACCGGAGCGGGACGGGAGCTTTCTTT. As protein: CASSHRSGTGAFF.

This clonotype has more than one count but fewer than ten. The rearrangement links TRBV13 to TRBJ2-7; no reliable D call. Per the germline V gene, CDR1 is PRHDT and CDR2 is FYEKMQ (reference sequence). The CDR3 consists of 11 residues. V lost 5 bases, J lost 6 bases, and 8 bases lay in between. This chain's CDR3 is CASSDMGEQYF. CDR3 bases: TGTGCCAGCAGCGACATGGGCGAGCAGTACTTC.

This clonotype was seen many times. The gene calls are TRBV15 and TRBJ2-3; 11 nucleotides align to TRBD1. V lost 8 bases and J lost 3; bases outside the gene matches: 4. This CDR3 comprises 14 residues. Germline CDR1 reads LNHNV; CDR2 reads YYDKDF (reference sequence). The CDR3 coding sequence is TGTGCCACCGACCGGGACAGGGGGACAGATACGCAGTATTTT. Amino acids: CATDRDRGTDTQYF. The entire variable domain, with the rest obtained from reference TRBV15 and TRBJ2-3, is as follows: DAMVIQNPRYQVTQFGKPVTLSCSQTLNHNVMYWYQQKSSQAPKLLFHYYDKDFNNEADTPDNFQSRRPNTSFCFLDIRSPGLGDTAMYLCATDRDRGTDTQYFGPGTRLTVL.

The chain uses TRBV14 and TRBJ2-1; the D is unclear. Trimming took off 6 bases at V and 0 bases at J, with 15 bases between the two ends. CDR1 is SGHDN, CDR2 FVKESK, per germline. The CDR3 consists of 16 residues. CDR3: CASSWSPQTSYNEQFF. The CDR3 DNA reads as TGTGCCAGCAGTTGGTCGCCCCAGACCTCCTACAATGAGCAGTTCTTC.

The sample holds a few counts of this clonotype. V gene TRBV20-1 combines with J gene TRBJ1-2, with D possibly matching TRBD1 (5 bases). This CDR3 is 12 amino acids long. Germline V lookup: CDR1 DFQATT, CDR2 SNEGSKA (reference sequence). V lost 1 base to trimming and J lost 6 bases, with 9 bases between them. CDR3 protein: CSARVKGDGYTF. The CDR3 DNA sequence: TGCAGTGCTAGAGTCAAAGGGGATGGCTACACCTTC.

The chain combines TRBV6-2 or TRBV6-3 with TRBJ2-1; D not certain. This CDR3 region has 13 residues. Germline values: CDR1 MNHEY, CDR2 SVGEGT. The V and J ends lost 2 bases and 5 bases respectively, with 7 bases between them. The CDR3 is CASSYGRDNEQFF. Here the CDR3 DNA reads TGTGCCAGCAGTTACGGCCGGGACAATGAGCAGTTCTTC.

This clonotype was detected a few times. The chain combines TRBV27 with TRBJ2-7; D might be TRBD2 (7 bases). This CDR3 has 14 residues. V lost 5 bases and J 3 bases, leaving 14 bases between the germline ends. Per germline, CDR1 MNHEY and CDR2 SMNVEV (reference sequence). CDR3 nucleotide sequence: TGTGCCAGCAGTAAAGGGGGGGAGGGCTACGAGCAGTACTTC. This encodes CASSKGGEGYEQYF.

The chain is built from TRBV25-1 and TRBJ2-1; 7 bases map to TRBD2. This CDR3 is built from 16 residues. Germline loops: CDR1 MGHDK, CDR2 SYGVNS. The trim removed 1 base at V and 0 bases at J, leaving 3 bases unmatched. CDR3 coding DNA: TGTGCCAGCAGTGAATGGGGGGGGAGCTCCTACAATGAGCAGTTCTTC. Its translation: CASSEWGGSSYNEQFF.

This clonotype showed up many times. V usage is TRBV12-3 or TRBV12-4 and J usage is TRBJ2-6; 10 nucleotides line up with TRBD1. V lost 3 bases, J lost 0 bases, and 8 bases stayed unmatched. This CDR3 region has 19 residues. This chain's CDR3 is CASSFTGTGESSGANVLTF. The CDR3 DNA follows: TGTGCCAGCAGTTTCACCGGGACAGGGGAGAGCTCTGGGGCCAACGTCCTGACTTTC.

This clonotype was seen more than once but under ten times. V is TRBV5-1 and J is TRBJ2-1; TRBD2 matches at 8 bases. This CDR3 region has 17 residues. J gave up 2 bases and V 4 bases, and 11 bases lay outside the gene matches. Germline loops: CDR1 SGHRS, CDR2 YFSETQ. The CDR3, as DNA: TGCGCCAGCAGCCATCTCGCCGGGAGGGGGGCCTACAATGAGCAGTTCTTC. The encoded protein is CASSHLAGRGAYNEQFF.

Only a few counts were recorded for this clonotype. This rearrangement joins TRBV12-3 or TRBV12-4 to TRBJ2-6; TRBD2 agrees at 7 bases. V lost 8 bases to trimming and J lost 2 bases; unmatched junction nucleotides: 9. The length of the CDR3 is 16 residues. The CDR3 is CASRTRGEAGANVLTF. CDR3 DNA: TGTGCCAGCCGAACCCGGGGGGAGGCTGGGGCCAACGTCCTGACTTTC.

This clonotype was seen ten or more times. This chain uses TRBV29-1 with TRBJ1-2; tentatively, D is TRBD1 (6 bases). V dropped 2 bases and J dropped 3 bases, with 10 bases sitting between them. The CDR3 runs to 13 residues. Germline V CDR1 and CDR2: SQVTM, ANQGSEA. CDR3 coding DNA: TGCAGCGTTGAAAGACAGGCCTACTATGGCTACACCTTC. This encodes CSVERQAYYGYTF.